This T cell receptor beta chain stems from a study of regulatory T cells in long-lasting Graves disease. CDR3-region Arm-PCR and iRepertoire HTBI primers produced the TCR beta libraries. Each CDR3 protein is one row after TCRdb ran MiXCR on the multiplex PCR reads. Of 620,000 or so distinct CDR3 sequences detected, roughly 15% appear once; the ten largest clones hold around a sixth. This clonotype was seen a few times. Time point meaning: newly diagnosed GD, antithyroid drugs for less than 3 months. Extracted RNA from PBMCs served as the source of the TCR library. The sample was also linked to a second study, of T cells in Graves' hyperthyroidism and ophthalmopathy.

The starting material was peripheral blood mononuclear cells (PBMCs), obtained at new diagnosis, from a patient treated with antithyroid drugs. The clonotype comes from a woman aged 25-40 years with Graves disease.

The CDR3 bases are TGCAGTGCTTCAGAGGGATATGGCTACACCTTC. This encodes CSASEGYGYTF. The V gene is TRBV20-1, the J gene TRBJ1-2, with D unresolved. V shed 5 bases and J shed 5 bases, with 9 bases lying between them. Germline V lookup: CDR1 DFQATT, CDR2 SNEGSKA (reference sequence). The CDR3 extends over 11 amino acids.